What follows are 27 T cell receptor beta chains derived from one specimen sequenced in a study of shared T cell receptors in the human thymus. Clones were read by immunoSEQ multiplex PCR, and TCRdb kept only the in-frame ones, dropping some. The table lists 700,000 to 750,000 clones, approximately 83% of them singletons. These same records also appear under a second study, on human thymus T cells.

Source material: thymocytes. These receptors were collected from a girl in the first two years of life with a congenital heart defect.

The chain joins TRBV18 to TRBJ1-1; perhaps TRBD1 as D (5 bases). The CDR3 totals 16 residues. In germline, CDR1 is KGHSH, CDR2 LQKENI. Trimming left V 0 bases short and J 8 bases short, with 19 bases between. The CDR3 loop is CASSPPKGKGITEAFF. The CDR3 coding sequence is TGTGCCAGCTCACCACCCAAGGGGAAAGGGATTACGGAAGCTTTCTTT.

The chain joins TRBV10-3 to TRBJ2-1; 7 bases align to TRBD1. The length of the CDR3 is 14 residues. V lost 6 bases, J lost 7 bases, and 9 bases stayed unmatched. The germline V gene encodes CDR1 ENHRY and CDR2 SYGVKD. The CDR3 coding sequence is TGTGCCATCAGCAGAGGGGGACAGAAAAATGAGCAGTTCTTC. It translates to CAISRGGQKNEQFF.

A word on this clone: The identical CDR3 is also encoded by other nucleotide sequences in the sample. The CDR3, as DNA: TGTGCCAGCTCTAGGAACACTGAAGCTTTCTTT. It specifies CASSRNTEAFF. V is TRBV18 and J is TRBJ1-1; the D is unclear. V lost 6 bases, J lost 1 base, and 3 bases lay in between. This CDR3 comprises 11 residues. CDR1 is KGHSH, CDR2 LQKENI, per germline.

In this sample, this clone turned up a few times. The chain couples TRBV7-8 to TRBJ1-2; 7 bases agree with TRBD1. The CDR3 consists of 13 residues. V shed 1 base and J 6 bases; nucleotides not matched to a gene: 2. Germline V lookup: CDR1 SGHVS, CDR2 FQNEAQ. Here the CDR3 DNA reads TGTGCCAGCAGCTTAGACAGGGGCGATGGCTACACCTTC. Translation gives CASSLDRGDGYTF. Full variable domain (outside the CDR3, taken from reference TRBV7-8 and TRBJ1-2): GAGVSQSPRYKVAKRGQDVALRCDPISGHVSLFWYQQALGQGPEFLTYFQNEAQLDKSGLPSDRFFAERPEGSVSTLKIQRTQQEDSAVYLCASSLDRGDGYTFGSGTRLTVV.

The chain combines TRBV5-1 with TRBJ2-5; tentatively, D is TRBD1 (6 bases). V lost 4 bases and J lost 5, with 6 bases in between. Germline V gene lookup returns CDR1 SGHRS and CDR2 YFSETQ. The CDR3 extends over 11 amino acids. CDR3 sequence: CASSQGETQYF. The DNA for the CDR3 is TGCGCCAGCAGCCAGGGGGAGACCCAGTACTTC.

The V gene is TRBV27, the J gene TRBJ2-5; possible D gene TRBD2, 6 bases. CDR3 length: 15 amino acids. Germline V gene data show CDR1 as MNHEY and CDR2 as SMNVEV (reference sequence). The V and J ends lost 9 bases and 5 bases respectively, with 22 bases between them. The CDR3 region has the DNA TGTGCCAGTAGTAACTGTGGGTCGGGGGATGAGACCCAGTACTTC. This encodes CASSNCGSGDETQYF.

The chain links TRBV6-5 to TRBJ1-1, with 7 bases matching TRBD1. This CDR3 has 13 residues. J gave up 3 bases and V 6 bases, and 4 bases lay outside the gene matches. CDR1 is MNHEY and CDR2 is SVGAGI in the germline V gene. The CDR3 DNA sequence: TGTGCCAGCAGCCCTGGGACAGACACTGAAGCTTTCTTT. It translates to CASSPGTDTEAFF.

The chain has TRBV5-1 and TRBJ2-7; 7 nucleotides align to TRBD1. Germline assignment: CDR1 SGHRS and CDR2 YFSETQ. The J segment lost 1 base and the V segment lost 3 bases, leaving 13 bases of the junction unmatched. This CDR3 comprises 17 residues. Here the CDR3 DNA reads TGCGCCAGCAGCTGGGCCCTACAGGGGCCGGGATCCTACGAGCAGTACTTC. Translation: CASSWALQGPGSYEQYF.

This clone was found a few times. This chain connects TRBV11-2 to TRBJ2-7; D is unclear. The germline gives CDR1 SGHAT, CDR2 FQNNGV. The CDR3 loop spans 17 amino acids. The ends were cut back, 4 bases at V and 0 bases at J, with 19 bases in the middle. DNA of the CDR3: TGTGCCAGCAGCTATAGTCCCCTCATGAAGCCCTCCTACGAGCAGTACTTC. Amino acids: CASSYSPLMKPSYEQYF.

The chain carries TRBV5-8 and TRBJ2-3, with D hard to call. The V and J ends lost 0 bases and 3 bases respectively, with 11 bases between them. There are 15 residues in the CDR3. Germline V gene sequence: CDR1 SGHTS, CDR2 YDEGEE. CDR3 bases: TGTGCCAGCAGCTTGGGTGGCGGTCCGACAGATACGCAGTATTTT. This translates into CASSLGGGPTDTQYF.

The chain links TRBV7-4 to TRBJ2-3, with 13 bases identical to TRBD2. The CDR3 loop spans 19 amino acids. Germline CDR1 and CDR2: SGHVT and SQSDAQ. The ends lost 2 bases at V and 1 base at J; junction bases unmatched: 9. The CDR3 region is CASSLTSGGAGWGTDTQYF. CDR3 coding DNA: TGTGCCAGCAGCTTAACTAGCGGGGGGGCCGGTTGGGGCACAGATACGCAGTATTTT.

This clone was recorded only once. The chain recombines TRBV5-6 with TRBJ2-7; 12 nucleotides align to TRBD2. There are 15 residues in the CDR3. The trim removed 3 bases at V and 2 bases at J, leaving 3 bases unmatched. CDR1 is SGHDT and CDR2 is YYEEEE in the germline V gene. In DNA form, the CDR3 reads TGTGCCAGCAGCTGGACTAGCGGGGATACCTACGAGCAGTACTTC. It encodes CASSWTSGDTYEQYF.

The chain employs TRBV4-2 and TRBJ2-3, with 12 bases fitting TRBD2. V shed 4 bases and J 6 bases; nucleotides not matched to a gene: 8. This CDR3 has 16 amino acids. Germline V gene lookup returns CDR1 LGHNA and CDR2 YNFKEQ. The chain's CDR3 is CASSRGLAGGVDTQYF. The CDR3, as DNA: TGTGCCAGCAGCCGTGGGCTAGCGGGGGGGGTGGATACGCAGTATTTT.

J is TRBJ2-6 and V is TRBV19, with a possible D match to TRBD1 (6 bases). From germline, CDR1 is LNHDA and CDR2 SQIVND (reference sequence). This CDR3 comprises 14 residues. Trimming stripped 6 bases from V and 0 bases from J, with 6 bases between. The DNA for the CDR3 is TGTGCCAGTAGGGGACACTCTGGGGCCAACGTCCTGACTTTC. Encoded protein: CASRGHSGANVLTF. The whole variable domain, remainder taken from reference TRBV19 and TRBJ2-6, is DGGITQSPKYLFRKEGQNVTLSCEQNLNHDAMYWYRQDPGQGLRLIYYSQIVNDFQKGDIAEGYSVSREKKESFPLTVTSAQKNPTAFYLCASRGHSGANVLTFGAGSRLTVL.

The J gene is TRBJ2-1, the V gene TRBV7-9; D is possibly TRBD2 (6 bases). Germline V gene data show CDR1 as SEHNR and CDR2 as FQNEAQ (reference sequence). The CDR3 is 15 amino acids. With 5 bases removed from V and 6 bases from J, the gap between germline ends came to 17 bases. CDR3 residues: CASSPHPRDSNEQFF. The CDR3 nucleotides are TGTGCCAGCAGCCCCCACCCCCGGGACTCCAATGAGCAGTTCTTC.

This chain uses TRBV7-8 with TRBJ1-5, with D perhaps TRBD1 (6 bases). The ends were cut back, 5 bases at V and 4 bases at J, with 18 bases in the middle. The CDR3 contains 16 residues. Germline CDR1 SGHVS, CDR2 FQNEAQ. As DNA, the CDR3 is TGTGCCAGCAGCGCCCGGACAGTTTTACCTAATCAGCCCCAGCATTTT. Its translation: CASSARTVLPNQPQHF.

This rearrangement joins TRBV5-6 to TRBJ2-4; the match to TRBD1 covers 7 bases. Germline-derived CDR1 and CDR2 are SGHDT and YYEEEE. This CDR3 spans 14 amino acids. J lost 7 bases, V lost 1 base, and 5 bases had no gene match. The CDR3 sequence: CASSLSFRGNIQYF. The CDR3 nucleotides read TGTGCCAGCAGCTTGTCGTTCAGGGGGAACATTCAGTACTTC. Full variable domain (remainder filled in from reference TRBV5-6 and TRBJ2-4): DAGVTQSPTHLIKTRGQQVTLRCSPKSGHDTVSWYQQALGQGPQFIFQYYEEEERQRGNFPDRFSGHQFPNYSSELNVNALLLGDSALYLCASSLSFRGNIQYFGAGTRLSVL.

The chain employs TRBV13 and TRBJ1-1, with D possibly TRBD1 on 6 matching bases. Germline CDR1 is PRHDT and CDR2 is FYEKMQ (reference sequence). The V end lost 10 bases, the J end lost 1 base, and 16 bases lay between the germline ends. CDR3 length: 14 amino acids. CDR3 sequence: CATTQTGPNTEAFF. The CDR3 DNA is TGTGCCACCACCCAGACAGGACCGAACACTGAAGCTTTCTTT.

J is TRBJ2-1 and V is TRBV7-2; 11 nucleotides match TRBD2. The CDR3 contains 16 residues. V lost 5 bases, J lost 0 bases, and 3 bases stayed unmatched. Germline values: CDR1 SGHTA, CDR2 FQGNSA. CDR3 coding DNA: TGTGCCAGCAGCCCTACTAGCGGGGGCTCCTACAATGAGCAGTTCTTC. Residues: CASSPTSGGSYNEQFF.

The table lists this clone with a count of one. The chain uses TRBV29-1 and TRBJ1-2; no firm D call. Looked up from germline, CDR1 is SQVTM and CDR2 is ANQGSEA. The CDR3 has 12 residues. The germline V and J ends were trimmed by 2 bases and 4 bases, with 8 bases remaining between them. DNA for the CDR3: TGCAGCGTTGAACGGGATTCCTATGGCTACACCTTC. It yields the protein CSVERDSYGYTF.

J is TRBJ1-1 and V is TRBV11-1, with TRBD1 matching 9 bases. V lost 5 bases and J lost 4; bases outside the gene matches: 5. The germline gives CDR1 SGHAT, CDR2 FQDESV (reference sequence). The CDR3 spans 14 residues. This CDR3 reads CASSRRDRVTEAFF. CDR3 sequence (DNA): TGTGCCAGCAGCCGCCGGGACAGGGTCACTGAAGCTTTCTTT.

This clone was found once. The DNA of the CDR3 is TGTGCCATCAGTGAGTCCCTTGGATGGGCAGGGGTTGATGAGCAGTTCTTC. Its protein is CAISESLGWAGVDEQFF. This rearrangement joins TRBV10-3 to TRBJ2-1, with a weak D call TRBD1 (6 bases). CDR1 ENHRY and CDR2 SYGVKD come from the germline V gene. The germline V and J ends were trimmed by 0 bases and 8 bases, with 20 bases remaining between them. This CDR3 is 17 amino acids long.

The chain combines TRBV5-6 with TRBJ1-4; D is uncertain. The CDR3 sequence is 19 residues long. V was shortened by 4 bases and J by 8 bases, with 30 bases between the two germline ends. Germline-derived CDR1 and CDR2 are SGHDT and YYEEEE. The CDR3 DNA is TGTGCCAGCAGCGCCTACCACCTTAGAGAGGGCCACCTACTAGAAAAACTGTTTTTT. It encodes CASSAYHLREGHLLEKLFF.

V is TRBV5-5 and J is TRBJ1-6, with 7 bases aligning to TRBD1. The CDR3 is 16 residues long. V lost 0 bases, J lost 7 bases, and 7 bases stayed unmatched. The V gene's germline CDR1 is SGHKS and CDR2 YYEKEE (reference sequence). The CDR3 sequence is CASSLERQGPNSPLHF. CDR3 in DNA: TGTGCCAGCAGCTTGGAGCGACAGGGTCCGAATTCACCCCTCCACTTT.

The chain carries TRBV4-1 and TRBJ1-6; D not resolved. CDR3 length equals 15 residues. V gave up 1 base and J gave up 4 bases, with 8 bases separating them. CDR1 MGHRA and CDR2 YSYEKL come from the germline V gene. The CDR3 region is CASSQGGAYNSPLHF. DNA of the CDR3: TGCGCCAGCAGCCAAGGCGGAGCTTATAATTCACCCCTCCACTTT.

This clone was seen just once. The rearrangement uses TRBV7-9 and TRBJ2-5; possible D gene TRBD1, 6 bases. The germline CDR1 and CDR2 sequences are SEHNR and FQNEAQ (reference sequence). V dropped 5 bases and J dropped 3 bases, with 19 bases sitting between them. There are 16 residues in the CDR3. CDR3 in DNA: TGTGCCAGCAGCCGCCGGGACAAGGCCCCCGAAGAGACCCAGTACTTC. Encoded protein: CASSRRDKAPEETQYF.

V gene TRBV11-1 combines with J gene TRBJ1-1; 7 bases match TRBD1. The germline gives CDR1 SGHAT, CDR2 FQDESV (reference sequence). V lost 6 bases and J lost 3; bases outside the gene matches: 10. The CDR3 runs to 15 residues. The CDR3 sequence is CASSLNRRGYTEAFF. CDR3 DNA sequence: TGTGCCAGCAGTCTCAATCGCAGGGGGTACACTGAAGCTTTCTTT.